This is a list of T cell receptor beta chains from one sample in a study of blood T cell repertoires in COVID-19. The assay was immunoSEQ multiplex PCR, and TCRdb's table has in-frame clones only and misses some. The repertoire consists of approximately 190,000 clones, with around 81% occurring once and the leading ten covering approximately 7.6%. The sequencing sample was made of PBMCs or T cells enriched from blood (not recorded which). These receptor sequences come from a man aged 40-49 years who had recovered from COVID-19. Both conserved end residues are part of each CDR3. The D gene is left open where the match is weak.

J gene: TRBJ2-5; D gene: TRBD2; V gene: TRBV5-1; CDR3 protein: CASSLLAAGGSGETQYF; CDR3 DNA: TGCGCCAGCAGCTTGCTTGCCGCGGGGGGATCGGGAGAGACCCAGTACTTC
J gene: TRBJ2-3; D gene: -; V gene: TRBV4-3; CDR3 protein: CASSQEVVKLRADTQYF; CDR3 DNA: TGCGCCAGCAGCCAAGAGGTCGTGAAATTGAGAGCAGATACGCAGTATTTT
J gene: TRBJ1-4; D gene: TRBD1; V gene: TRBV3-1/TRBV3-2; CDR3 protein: CASSSGTVGEKLFF; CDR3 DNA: TGTGCCAGCAGCTCTGGGACAGTTGGTGAAAAACTGTTTTTT
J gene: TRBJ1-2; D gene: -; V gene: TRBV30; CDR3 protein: CAWNEGFYGYTF; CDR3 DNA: TGTGCCTGGAACGAGGGTTTCTATGGCTACACCTTC
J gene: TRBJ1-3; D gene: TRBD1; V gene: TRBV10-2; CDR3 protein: CASSEGWTGSGNTIYF; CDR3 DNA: TGCGCCAGCAGTGAAGGATGGACAGGGTCTGGAAACACCATATATTTT
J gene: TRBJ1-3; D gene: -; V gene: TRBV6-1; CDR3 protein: CASSAYQKRGGSGNTIYF; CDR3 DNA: TGTGCCAGCAGTGCGTACCAAAAGAGGGGGGGCTCTGGAAACACCATATATTTT
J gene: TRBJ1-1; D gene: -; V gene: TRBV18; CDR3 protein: CASSPMAGLNTEAFF; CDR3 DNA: TGTGCCAGCTCACCAATGGCAGGATTGAACACTGAAGCTTTCTTT
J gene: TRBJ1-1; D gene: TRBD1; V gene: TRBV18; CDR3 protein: CASSLQGGTEAFF; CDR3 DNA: TGTGCCAGCTCACTACAGGGGGGCACTGAAGCTTTCTTT
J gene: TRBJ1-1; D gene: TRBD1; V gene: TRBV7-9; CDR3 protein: CASSPGTGSRRTEAFF; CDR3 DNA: TGTGCCAGCAGCCCCGGGACAGGGTCTCGGAGGACTGAAGCTTTCTTT
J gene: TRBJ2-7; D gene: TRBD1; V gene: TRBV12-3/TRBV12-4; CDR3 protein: CASSTGVDAEQYF; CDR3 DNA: TGTGCCAGCAGTACAGGGGTCGACGCGGAGCAGTACTTC
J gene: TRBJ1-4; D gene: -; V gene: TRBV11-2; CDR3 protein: CASSLGPVKNEKLFF; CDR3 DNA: TGTGCCAGCAGCTTAGGGCCAGTCAAAAATGAAAAACTGTTTTTT
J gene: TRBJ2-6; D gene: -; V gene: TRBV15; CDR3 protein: CATSRHTEGDSGANVLTF; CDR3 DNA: TGTGCCACCAGCAGACACACCGAGGGTGACTCTGGGGCCAACGTCCTGACTTTC
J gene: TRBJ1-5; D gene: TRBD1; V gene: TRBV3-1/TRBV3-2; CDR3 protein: CASSQDPSRGMGQGAAQPQHF; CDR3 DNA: TGTGCCAGCAGCCAAGATCCTTCACGCGGTATGGGACAGGGGGCGGCTCAGCCCCAGCATTTT
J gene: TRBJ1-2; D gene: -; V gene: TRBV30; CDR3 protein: CAWSKGDYGYTF; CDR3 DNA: TGTGCCTGGAGTAAGGGGGACTATGGCTACACCTTC
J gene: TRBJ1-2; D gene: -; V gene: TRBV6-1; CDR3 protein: CASSERGTYGYTF; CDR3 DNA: TGTGCCAGCAGTGAAAGGGGGACCTATGGCTACACCTTC